This TCR beta chain was observed in a study of blood T cell repertoires in COVID-19. Study-level background: Samples taken during acute and convalescent COVID-19 were collected in the United States, Italy and Spain. PBMCs, B-cell-depleted T cells, or T cells were the source of the cDNA or gDNA that made up the material.

Germline V gene lookup returns CDR1 LGHDT and CDR2 YNNKEL (reference sequence). This CDR3 region has 14 residues. Between the trimmed V and J ends, which lost 0 bases and 2 bases, there was a span of 8 bases. The protocol was immunoSEQ multiplex PCR, while the TCRdb copy is restricted to in-frame clones and leaves out a portion. This sample has 230,000 or so clones, with roughly 80% found just once. This clone appeared a single time. The sequence was obtained from a man aged 45-65 years who had recovered from COVID-19. The rearrangement links TRBV3-1 (or the pseudogene TRBV3-2) to TRBJ2-7; D ambiguous. Sample: PBMCs or T cells enriched from blood (not recorded which). The CDR3 region has the DNA TGTGCCAGCAGCCAAGATGGCCGGGCCTACGAGCAGTACTTC. Amino acids: CASSQDGRAYEQYF.